This T cell receptor (beta chain) was sequenced for a study of OX40 agonist ivuxolimab in advanced cancers. This clone occurred once. The method was immunoSEQ multiplex PCR; TCRdb's version includes in-frame clones alone and lacks a portion of them. The sample holds roughly 53,000 clones, around 89% seen once. J was trimmed by 1 base and V by 0 bases; bases with no gene match: 1. Germline V gene data show CDR1 as SGHKS and CDR2 as YYEKEE (reference sequence). This CDR3 has 15 amino acids. The sequence came from an adult with an advanced solid tumor such as melanoma, head and neck, liver or kidney cancer. This chain links TRBV5-5 with TRBJ2-7; 10 nucleotides align to TRBD1. Material: CD4+ or CD8+ T cells sorted from blood, obtained in a trial of the OX40 agonist ivuxolimab. CDR3 region: CASSLAGQGSYEQYF. Written as DNA, the CDR3 is TGTGCCAGCAGCTTGGCGGGACAGGGGTCCTACGAGCAGTACTTC.